The rows below give T cell receptor beta chains drawn from one sample of a study of cytomegalovirus exposure and HLA in healthy donors. Sequencing was performed with immunoSEQ multiplex PCR; in TCRdb, only in-frame clones are kept and a portion is missing. The table records about 160,000 clones, 80% of them present only once. Sequenced sample: PBMCs. These receptors all come from a man aged 30-40 years in good health and CMV-seronegative. CDR3s include the opening cysteine and the closing phenylalanine or tryptophan. A D gene is named only where the DNA matches it firmly. Not every row has a clone size; where given, it reads once, few, many or a size class.

size	D	V	J	CDR3	DNA
.	.	TRBV29-1	TRBJ2-7	CSVVGEEGLGDEQYF	TGCAGCGTTGTGGGGGAGGAGGGCCTCGGGGACGAGCAGTACTTC
.	.	TRBV4-3	TRBJ1-2	CASSQDPNAGAYGYTF	TGCGCCAGCAGCCAAGATCCGAACGCGGGAGCCTATGGCTACACCTTC
.	.	TRBV4-2	TRBJ1-5	CASSDKNNQPQHF	TGTGCCAGCAGCGACAAAAACAATCAGCCCCAGCATTTT
.	TRBD1	TRBV7-9	TRBJ1-3	CASSLLPGVPTGLLNTIYF	TGTGCCAGCAGCTTATTGCCGGGGGTTCCGACAGGGCTTCTTAACACCATATATTTT
.	.	TRBV4-1	TRBJ2-5	CASSQDPGRETQYF	TGCGCCAGCAGCCAAGATCCAGGGCGAGAGACCCAGTACTTC
.	TRBD1	TRBV10-1	TRBJ2-7	CASSDPQGEQYF	TGCGCCAGCAGTGACCCACAGGGGGAGCAGTACTTC
.	TRBD2	TRBV13	TRBJ2-5	CASSLGAGEETQYF	TGTGCCAGCAGCTTAGGGGCGGGGGAAGAGACCCAGTACTTC
.	TRBD1	TRBV4-3	TRBJ1-2	CASSQAETGQGNYGYTF	TGCGCCAGCAGCCAAGCAGAGACGGGACAGGGTAACTATGGCTACACCTTC
.	.	TRBV19	TRBJ2-3	CASTRASGTDTQYF	TGTGCCAGTACTCGGGCTAGCGGCACAGATACGCAGTATTTT
.	TRBD2	TRBV11-3	TRBJ2-2	CASSRTSPGNGGELFF	TGTGCCAGCAGCCGGACTAGCCCAGGGAATGGCGGGGAGCTGTTTTTT
.	.	TRBV5-1	TRBJ1-1	CASSFWTSSGTEAFF	TGCGCCAGCAGCTTTTGGACATCTTCCGGCACTGAAGCTTTCTTT
.	.	TRBV30	TRBJ2-5	CAWSRGRGAETQYF	TGTGCCTGGAGTCGAGGCAGGGGTGCCGAGACCCAGTACTTC
.	.	TRBV7-2	TRBJ2-5	CASSLRQETQYF	TGTGCCAGCAGCTTACGTCAAGAGACCCAGTACTTC
.	.	TRBV25-1	TRBJ1-2	CASSERGAYGYTF	TGTGCCAGCAGTGAGCGGGGGGCCTATGGCTACACCTTC
.	TRBD1	TRBV28	TRBJ2-7	CASSLRDRPLRQYF	TGTGCCAGCAGTTTAAGGGACAGGCCCCTACGGCAGTACTTC
.	TRBD1	TRBV7-2	TRBJ2-7	CASSLRDRGHEQYF	TGTGCCAGCAGCTTACGGGACAGGGGACACGAGCAGTACTTC
.	TRBD2	TRBV7-7	TRBJ2-5	CASSLDGGGVQETQYF	TGTGCTAGCAGCTTAGATGGGGGAGGGGTCCAAGAGACCCAGTACTTC
.	TRBD1	TRBV9	TRBJ2-3	CASSLDRGETDTQYF	TGTGCCAGCAGCTTGGACAGGGGAGAGACAGATACGCAGTATTTT
.	TRBD2	TRBV5-1	TRBJ2-7	CASSFTSGGAHEQYF	TGCGCCAGCAGCTTCACTAGCGGGGGGGCCCACGAGCAGTACTTC
.	.	TRBV4-3	TRBJ2-1	CASSQDGGSVFEQFF	TGCGCCAGCAGCCAAGATGGTGGCAGCGTATTTGAGCAGTTCTTC
few	.	TRBV27	TRBJ1-6	CASSFRAGESPLHF	TGTGCCAGCAGTTTTCGGGCAGGGGAATCACCCCTCCACTTT
.	TRBD1	TRBV7-9	TRBJ2-7	CASSLHGGRGLFYEQYF	TGTGCCAGCAGCTTACACGGGGGCAGGGGGCTCTTCTACGAGCAGTACTTC
.	.	TRBV5-6	TRBJ2-7	CASSFRTTGTLLYEQYF	TGTGCCAGCAGCTTTAGGACCACCGGGACACTTTTATACGAGCAGTACTTC
.	.	TRBV30	TRBJ1-4	CAWSTTKTNEKLFF	TGTGCCTGGAGTACGACAAAAACTAATGAAAAACTGTTTTTT